The sequence of this T cell receptor (beta chain) was determined in a study of CD8+ T cells in alopecia areata. Background on the study: Twice a day, 5 to 10 mg of oral tofacitinib was administered to treated patients. Tofacitinib dosing lasted 6 to 18 months, which was then followed by 6 months off drug.

Reverse transcribed after extraction, RNA yielded cDNA as the sequencing template. TCRdb's copy holds only in-frame clones and misses some; the assay was immunoSEQ multiplex PCR. Of fewer than 250,000 clones in the sample, approximately 56% were seen once. Study-wide results and caveats: Scalp sample data also include resident alphabeta T cells from normal skin. Among the top 100, expanded CD8+ clones, as well as scalp clonality, were significantly decreased by tofacitinib.

Treatment meaning: oral pan-JAK inhibitor, 5-10 mg twice daily. This CDR3 spans 13 amino acids. Germline V gene sequence: CDR1 MNHEY, CDR2 SMNVEV (reference sequence). V shed 6 bases and J 13 bases; nucleotides not matched to a gene: 8. With respect to this clone: Its antigen is currently unknown.

The rearrangement joins TRBV27 to TRBJ1-6; TRBD1 agrees at 8 bases. The TCR was taken from a human donor with alopecia areata. The source was CD4+ T cells sorted from blood, collected at week 4, from a patient treated with tofacitinib. CDR3 sequence reads: CASRLDRAAPLHF. The CDR3 DNA sequence: TGTGCCAGCAGACTGGACAGGGCGGCCCCCCTCCACTTT.